Following are 21 T cell receptor beta chains from one sample sequenced in a study of beta chain features in type 1 diabetes. Study outcomes and limitations: All four CD4+ subsets from Type 1 diabetes patients carried moderately but significantly shorter TCRB CDR3s.

TCRB transcripts that were expressed got sequenced, as all of the isolated RNA had been reverse transcribed. The protocol was immunoSEQ multiplex PCR, while the TCRdb copy is restricted to in-frame clones and leaves out a portion. The table has approximately 360,000 clones, 10% to 15% seen once; the top ten hold 0.0085% to 0.012%. Their antigens remain unidentified. The source material was naive CD4+ T cells from blood. The receptors were gathered from a woman younger than 35 with type 1 diabetes.

This clone has only a few counts. This chain connects TRBV5-4 to TRBJ2-5, with a tentative D call TRBD1 (6 bases). Germline loops: CDR1 SGHNT, CDR2 YYREEE (reference sequence). The ends were cut back, 5 bases at V and 2 bases at J, with 16 bases in the middle. CDR3 length: 15 residues. The CDR3 DNA follows: TGTGCCAGCAGACCCCCAGGGGTGGCTCAAGAGACCCAGTACTTC. Translated, it gives CASRPPGVAQETQYF.

V usage is TRBV18 and J usage is TRBJ2-7, with D possibly being TRBD1 (6 bases). The CDR3 loop spans 14 amino acids. V dropped 2 bases and J dropped 0 bases, with 8 bases sitting between them. Germline V gene lookup returns CDR1 KGHSH and CDR2 LQKENI. DNA for the CDR3: TGTGCCAGCTCACCAACAGGGAACTCCTACGAGCAGTACTTC. Its protein is CASSPTGNSYEQYF.

The chain carries TRBV4-3 and TRBJ2-3; 10 bases map to TRBD2. V shed 0 bases, J shed 2 bases, and the junction held 5 bases outside the gene matches. The CDR3 is made up of 17 amino acids. Germline CDR1 reads LGHNA; CDR2 reads YSLEER. The CDR3 DNA sequence: TGCGCCAGCAGCCAAGATTTGAGCGGGGGGGTCACAGATACGCAGTATTTT. It translates to CASSQDLSGGVTDTQYF.

In this sample, this clone turned up a few times. V and J are TRBV29-1 and TRBJ2-3, with D possibly matching TRBD2 (6 bases). The germline gives CDR1 SQVTM, CDR2 ANQGSEA. V was shortened by 1 base and J by 6 bases, with 8 bases between the two germline ends. The CDR3 totals 12 residues. CDR3 nucleotides: TGCAGCGTTGAAGGCGGGGTCGATACGCAGTATTTT. This gives the protein CSVEGGVDTQYF.

The rearrangement uses TRBV15 and TRBJ2-5; D gene unclear. CDR1 LNHNV and CDR2 YYDKDF come from the germline V gene (reference sequence). This CDR3 spans 12 amino acids. V was cut by 2 bases and J by 3 bases, with 4 bases left in between. The CDR3 region is CATSRQEETQYF. The CDR3 region has the DNA TGTGCCACCAGCAGACAGGAAGAGACCCAGTACTTC.

This clone was counted between two and nine times. The V gene is TRBV27, the J gene TRBJ2-3; D is unresolved. V lost 6 bases, J lost 5 bases, and 24 bases lay in between. CDR1 and CDR2 (germline): MNHEY, SMNVEV (reference sequence). CDR3 size: 17 residues. For the CDR3, the DNA is TGTGCCAGCAGCAAAAAGACAAAAATTCCTTTTAGAGATACGCAGTATTTT. Its translation is CASSKKTKIPFRDTQYF.

The chain has TRBV18 and TRBJ1-6; a weak D match, TRBD1 (6 bases). Deletions cut 2 bases from V and 7 bases from J, with 9 bases between. CDR1 is KGHSH, CDR2 LQKENI, per germline. This CDR3 contains 14 residues. Here the CDR3 reads CASSPRTVNSPLHF. The CDR3 bases are TGTGCCAGCTCACCAAGGACAGTCAATTCACCCCTCCACTTT.

V gene TRBV4-3 combines with J gene TRBJ2-7; D possibly corresponds to TRBD2 (6 bases). This CDR3 is 16 amino acids long. V gave up 0 bases and J gave up 3 bases, with 15 bases separating them. The germline V gene has CDR1 LGHNA and CDR2 YSLEER. The CDR3 DNA follows: TGCGCCAGCAGCCAAGATGTGGGCGGGAATGGCTACGAGCAGTACTTC. This gives the protein CASSQDVGGNGYEQYF.

V gene TRBV10-3 combines with J gene TRBJ2-5; D is possibly TRBD2 (6 bases). Germline lookup yields CDR1 ENHRY and CDR2 SYGVKD. Trimming removed 4 bases from V and 5 bases from J, with 11 bases in between. This CDR3 has 13 amino acids. This chain's CDR3 is CAISVEGGETQYF. In DNA, the CDR3 is TGTGCCATCAGTGTAGAAGGAGGGGAGACCCAGTACTTC.

This clone was recorded a few times. V gene TRBV7-9 combines with J gene TRBJ1-1; 10 nucleotides agree with TRBD1. With V trimmed by 7 bases and J by 5 bases, 7 bases remained unmatched. The CDR3 has 14 residues. Germline V gene lookup returns CDR1 SEHNR and CDR2 FQNEAQ (reference sequence). The CDR3 DNA sequence: TGTGCCAGCATCCGACAGGGGGCGAGTACTGAAGCTTTCTTT. This encodes CASIRQGASTEAFF.

This sequence joins TRBV9 and TRBJ2-3; 9 bases line up with TRBD2. J was trimmed by 4 bases and V by 4 bases; bases with no gene match: 16. The CDR3 has 18 residues. Germline V CDR1 and CDR2: SGDLS, YYNGEE. CDR3 sequence (DNA): TGTGCCAGCAGCCTATCGATTAGCGGGGGCAAGAGGGCAGATACGCAGTATTTT. This encodes CASSLSISGGKRADTQYF.

This clone was counted only a few times. This chain connects TRBV20-1 to TRBJ1-2; D gene ambiguous. Looked up from germline, CDR1 is DFQATT and CDR2 is SNEGSKA (reference sequence). V lost 3 bases and J lost 6, with 8 bases in between. This CDR3 region has 11 residues. CDR3 nucleotide sequence: TGCAGTGCTAGGTCCGGGAATGGCTACACCTTC. It codes for CSARSGNGYTF.

In this sample, this clone turned up once. V and J are TRBV10-2 and TRBJ2-1; TRBD2 matches 7 bases. The CDR3 sequence is 13 residues long. Germline-derived CDR1 and CDR2 are WSHSY and SAAADI. V lost 5 bases to trimming and J lost 8 bases; unmatched junction nucleotides: 6. CDR3: CASSRPGGDEQFF. The CDR3 nucleotides read TGCGCCAGCAGTCGGCCGGGGGGAGATGAGCAGTTCTTC.

This clone was picked up a small number of times. This chain uses TRBV6-6 with TRBJ2-5; D gene ambiguous. Germline assignment: CDR1 MNHNY and CDR2 SVGAGI (reference sequence). The V end lost 0 bases, the J end lost 1 base, and 9 bases lay between the germline ends. This CDR3 is 15 amino acids long. CDR3 in amino acids: CASSYSSTAQETQYF. As DNA, the CDR3 is TGTGCCAGCAGTTACTCGAGTACAGCCCAAGAGACCCAGTACTTC.

This clone was counted a few times. The chain combines TRBV9 with TRBJ2-3; 7 bases fit TRBD2. CDR3 length: 16 amino acids. J lost 5 bases, V lost 0 bases, and 9 bases had no gene match. Germline CDR1 is SGDLS and CDR2 is YYNGEE. CDR3 residues: CASSVAGGRAGDTQYF. CDR3 in DNA: TGTGCCAGCAGCGTAGCGGGAGGAAGGGCGGGAGATACGCAGTATTTT.

This clone was seen only a few times. The chain has TRBV19 and TRBJ1-1; D is possibly TRBD1 (5 bases). Germline V gives CDR1 LNHDA, CDR2 SQIVND (reference sequence). V lost 6 bases and J 4 bases, leaving 12 bases between the germline ends. The CDR3 is 13 residues long. The CDR3 reads CASSTSQGTEAFF. DNA of the CDR3: TGTGCCAGTAGCACTTCTCAGGGCACTGAAGCTTTCTTT. Drawing the rest from reference TRBV19 and TRBJ1-1, the complete variable domain is DGGITQSPKYLFRKEGQNVTLSCEQNLNHDAMYWYRQDPGQGLRLIYYSQIVNDFQKGDIAEGYSVSREKKESFPLTVTSAQKNPTAFYLCASSTSQGTEAFFGQGTRLTVV.

This rearrangement joins TRBV9 to TRBJ2-1; maybe TRBD2 (5 bases). V lost 2 bases and J 4 bases, leaving 7 bases between the germline ends. The CDR3 is 13 residues long. Germline loops: CDR1 SGDLS, CDR2 YYNGEE. CDR3: CASSVSGYNEQFF. As DNA, the CDR3 is TGTGCCAGCAGCGTGAGCGGATACAATGAGCAGTTCTTC.

The rearrangement uses TRBV2 and TRBJ1-1; D is ambiguous. V was trimmed by 6 bases and J by 6 bases, leaving 14 bases between them. In germline, CDR1 is SNHLY, CDR2 FYNNEI. This CDR3 region has 13 residues. The CDR3 sequence: CASSHAGPSEAFF. Written as DNA, the CDR3 is TGTGCCAGCAGCCACGCAGGCCCTTCTGAAGCTTTCTTT. Full variable domain (outside the CDR3, taken from reference TRBV2 and TRBJ1-1): EPEVTQTPSHQVTQMGQEVILRCVPISNHLYFYWYRQILGQKVEFLVSFYNNEISEKSEIFDDQFSVERPDGSNFTLKIRSTKLEDSAMYFCASSHAGPSEAFFGQGTRLTVV.

This chain links TRBV2 with TRBJ1-5; D might be TRBD1 (5 bases). Trimming shortened V by 8 bases and J by 4 bases, and 12 bases separated the two germline ends. The CDR3 runs to 13 residues. CDR1 SNHLY and CDR2 FYNNEI come from the germline V gene. The CDR3 DNA is TGTGCCAGCCGGGCAGGGTCAAATCAGCCCCAGCATTTT. Its protein product is CASRAGSNQPQHF.

Comments on this clone: The sample contains more than one DNA sequence encoding this CDR3. The V call is TRBV7-2, the J call TRBJ2-7; 8 bases align to TRBD1. CDR1 and CDR2 (germline): SGHTA, FQGNSA. V lost 6 bases, J lost 1 base, and 5 bases stayed unmatched. CDR3 length: 14 amino acids. CDR3 amino acids: CASSTDRGSYEQYF. The CDR3 DNA sequence: TGTGCCAGCAGTACTGACAGGGGATCCTACGAGCAGTACTTC.

This clone was picked up a small number of times. The rearrangement uses TRBV15 and TRBJ2-3; 9 bases line up with TRBD2. The CDR3 is 15 residues long. The germline CDR1 and CDR2 sequences are LNHNV and YYDKDF (reference sequence). V gave up 3 bases and J gave up 2 bases; unmatched junction bases: 3. In nucleotides, the CDR3 is TGTGCCACCAGCAGGCTAGCGGGGTACACAGATACGCAGTATTTT. Translated: CATSRLAGYTDTQYF.